What follows describes a single T cell receptor (beta chain). Clones were sequenced by immunoSEQ multiplex PCR, and TCRdb holds only the in-frame ones, with some missing. The repertoire consists of about 500,000 clones, with roughly four fifths occurring once and the leading ten covering about 11%. The data belong to a study of shared clonotypes between healthy human individuals. Trimming took off 5 bases at V and 0 bases at J, with 23 bases between the two ends. The CDR3 totals 19 residues. Germline V gene sequence: CDR1 MNHEY, CDR2 SMNVEV (reference sequence). The study enrolled healthy HIV-negative adults without recent acute infections or vaccinations as donors.

The chain combines TRBV27 with TRBJ1-3, with D maybe TRBD1 (5 bases). Sequenced material: PBMCs. The clonotype originates from a woman in her forties in good health. Some clones in this sample may be carry-over from other donors' samples. CDR3 DNA: TGTGCCAGCAGTAAAATCGGGCAGGGCCCTTCTCACTCTGGAAACACCATATATTTT. Its translation: CASSKIGQGPSHSGNTIYF.